A single sample gave rise to the 14 T cell receptor beta chains below, sequenced in a study of blood T cell repertoires in COVID-19 (TCRdb year 2020). Library preparation used the immunoSEQ multiplex PCR assay. Not all clones reach the TCRdb copy of this immuneACCESS table, which keeps in-frame sequences only. Checked studies attribute under half of the gap to unresolved V genes and leave the rest unexplained. The sample has more than 200,000 clones on record, roughly 86% of them singletons. The top ten clonotypes cover around 2.8% of the sample. Sequencing was carried out using peripheral blood. These receptors came from a woman aged 60-75 years with acute or convalescent COVID-19.

The chain links TRBV2 to TRBJ2-1; 10 bases are a match to TRBD2. Trimming removed 6 bases from V and 7 bases from J; junction bases left unmatched: 12. From germline, CDR1 is SNHLY and CDR2 FYNNEI. The CDR3 has 16 residues. CDR3 nucleotide sequence: TGTGCCAGCAGGCTTCTTAGCGGGGGGAATCTGAATGAGCAGTTCTTC. Its translation: CASRLLSGGNLNEQFF.

The chain joins TRBV19 to TRBJ1-4, with D unresolved. This CDR3 is 15 amino acids long. CDR1 and CDR2 (germline): LNHDA, SQIVND (reference sequence). V was pared by 3 bases and J by 8 bases, with 16 bases between. The chain's CDR3 is CASSIFGLVGEKLFF. The CDR3 DNA reads TGTGCCAGTAGTATTTTCGGACTAGTTGGAGAAAAACTGTTTTTT. The full variable domain, rest sourced from reference TRBV19 and TRBJ1-4, is DGGITQSPKYLFRKEGQNVTLSCEQNLNHDAMYWYRQDPGQGLRLIYYSQIVNDFQKGDIAEGYSVSREKKESFPLTVTSAQKNPTAFYLCASSIFGLVGEKLFFGSGTQLSVL.

The rearrangement uses TRBV18 and TRBJ1-5; D perhaps matches TRBD1 (5 bases). V was cut by 3 bases and J by 4 bases, with 13 bases left in between. Germline assignment: CDR1 KGHSH and CDR2 LQKENI. The length of the CDR3 is 15 residues. The CDR3 coding sequence is TGTGCCAGCTCACCCCCGGCAGGGCGGAATCAGCCCCAGCATTTT. Protein product: CASSPPAGRNQPQHF.

This clone was counted once. V is TRBV30 and J is TRBJ1-4; D is ambiguous. V was clipped by 1 base and J by 0 bases, with 9 bases between them. CDR3 size: 15 residues. The germline gives CDR1 GTSNPN, CDR2 SVGIG (reference sequence). This CDR3 reads CAWSDDFATNEKLFF. The CDR3 DNA follows: TGTGCCTGGAGTGACGACTTTGCAACTAATGAAAAACTGTTTTTT.

The J gene is TRBJ1-1, the V gene TRBV5-1; D call uncertain. Trimming removed 5 bases at V and 5 bases at J, with 13 bases between. Germline V gene sequence: CDR1 SGHRS, CDR2 YFSETQ. This CDR3 contains 13 residues. The CDR3 loop reads CASSRTGNTEAFF. In DNA form, the CDR3 reads TGCGCCAGCAGTCGGACGGGGAATACTGAAGCTTTCTTT.

J is TRBJ2-6 and V is TRBV6-5, with no clear D. Germline-derived CDR1 and CDR2 are MNHEY and SVGAGI. V lost 3 bases, J lost 2 bases, and 5 bases lay in between. This CDR3 region has 14 residues. CDR3 in amino acids: CASSYTAGANVLTF. In DNA, the CDR3 is TGTGCCAGCAGTTATACAGCTGGGGCCAACGTCCTGACTTTC.

The chain employs TRBV5-1 and TRBJ1-4, with 10 bases identical to TRBD1. V shed 0 bases and J 7 bases; nucleotides not matched to a gene: 0. This CDR3 region has 14 residues. Per the germline V gene, CDR1 is SGHRS and CDR2 is YFSETQ. CDR3 protein: CASSLGDRGEKLFF. The CDR3, as DNA: TGCGCCAGCAGCTTGGGGGACAGGGGTGAAAAACTGTTTTTT.

The rearrangement joins TRBV11-2 to TRBJ1-2; possibly TRBD1 for D (5 bases). The germline gives CDR1 SGHAT, CDR2 FQNNGV. V was trimmed by 5 bases and J by 1 base, leaving 11 bases between them. This CDR3 has 14 amino acids. CDR3 coding DNA: TGTGCCAGCAGCCCAGGGACTTTTAACTATGGCTACACCTTC. Translation gives CASSPGTFNYGYTF.

This clone occurred once. The chain carries TRBV19 and TRBJ1-2, with TRBD1 identical over 7 bases. The CDR3 has 15 residues. Germline-derived CDR1 and CDR2 are LNHDA and SQIVND (reference sequence). V was clipped by 9 bases and J by 2 bases; unmatched bases: 12. CDR3 sequence reads: CASGTGTAINYGYTF. In DNA form, the CDR3 reads TGTGCCAGCGGAACCGGGACAGCGATCAACTATGGCTACACCTTC.

About this clone itself: The junction does not match germline at one end; this may be a read error. V is TRBV6-1 and J is TRBJ2-2, with TRBD2 matching over 9 bases. Germline V lookup: CDR1 MNHNS, CDR2 SASEGT. The CDR3 loop spans 16 amino acids. The CDR3 coding sequence is TGTGCCAGCAGGGAAGCGGGGGGATGGAACACCGGGGAGCTGTTTTTT. This encodes CASREAGGWNTGELFF.

This clone was seen more than once but under ten times. The rearrangement links TRBV5-6 to TRBJ2-1; D call uncertain. Trimming removed 2 bases at V and 10 bases at J, with 7 bases between. The CDR3 length is 11 residues. Germline V CDR1 and CDR2: SGHDT, YYEEEE. In DNA form, the CDR3 reads TGTGCCAGCAGCTTATTGCGGGAGCAGTTCTTC. It yields the protein CASSLLREQFF. Supplemented by reference TRBV5-6 and TRBJ2-1, the full variable domain reads DAGVTQSPTHLIKTRGQQVTLRCSPKSGHDTVSWYQQALGQGPQFIFQYYEEEERQRGNFPDRFSGHQFPNYSSELNVNALLLGDSALYLCASSLLREQFFGPGTRLTVL.

The J gene is TRBJ2-7, the V gene TRBV18, with D possibly matching TRBD1 (5 bases). The length of the CDR3 is 17 residues. V was cut by 1 base and J by 0 bases, with 16 bases left in between. The germline gives CDR1 KGHSH, CDR2 LQKENI. The DNA of the CDR3 is TGTGCCAGCTCACCACTCTCAGGGTCCTACCCCTCCTACGAGCAGTACTTC. Its translation is CASSPLSGSYPSYEQYF.

J is TRBJ2-3 and V is TRBV7-2; 8 positions agree with TRBD1. J lost 2 bases, V lost 0 bases, and 4 bases had no gene match. Germline CDR1 reads SGHTA; CDR2 reads FQGNSA. The CDR3 loop spans 16 amino acids. The CDR3 DNA reads TGTGCCAGCAGCTTAGCGGGGGGACAGGTCACAGATACGCAGTATTTT. Protein product: CASSLAGGQVTDTQYF. Together with reference TRBV7-2 and TRBJ2-3, the CDR3 gives the full variable domain: GAGVSQSPSNKVTEKGKDVELRCDPISGHTALYWYRQSLGQGLEFLIYFQGNSAPDKSGLPSDRFSAERTGGSVSTLTIQRTQQEDSAVYLCASSLAGGQVTDTQYFGPGTRLTVL.

The V call is TRBV2, the J call TRBJ2-3; weak D call: TRBD2 (6 bases). Germline V lookup: CDR1 SNHLY, CDR2 FYNNEI. V was cut by 2 bases and J by 0 bases, with 12 bases left in between. This CDR3 contains 16 residues. The CDR3 region is CASSESLAFSTDTQYF. The DNA of the CDR3 is TGTGCCAGCAGTGAAAGCCTAGCGTTTAGCACAGATACGCAGTATTTT. Filled out from reference TRBV2 and TRBJ2-3, the complete variable domain reads EPEVTQTPSHQVTQMGQEVILRCVPISNHLYFYWYRQILGQKVEFLVSFYNNEISEKSEIFDDQFSVERPDGSNFTLKIRSTKLEDSAMYFCASSESLAFSTDTQYFGPGTRLTVL.